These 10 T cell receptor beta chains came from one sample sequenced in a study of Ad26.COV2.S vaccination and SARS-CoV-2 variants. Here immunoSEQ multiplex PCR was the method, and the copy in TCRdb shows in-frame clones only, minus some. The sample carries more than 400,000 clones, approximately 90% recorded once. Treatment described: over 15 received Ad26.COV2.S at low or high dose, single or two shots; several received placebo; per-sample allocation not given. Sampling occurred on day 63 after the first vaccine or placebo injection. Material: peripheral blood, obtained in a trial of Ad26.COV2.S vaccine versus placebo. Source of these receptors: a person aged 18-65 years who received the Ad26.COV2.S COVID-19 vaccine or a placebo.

CDR3 residues: CAISGGEETQYF. The CDR3 DNA reads TGTGCCATCAGCGGCGGAGAAGAGACCCAGTACTTC. The V and J genes are TRBV10-3 and TRBJ2-5; D gene unclear. CDR3 length equals 12 residues. Trimming removed 6 bases from V and 3 bases from J, with 8 bases in between. CDR1 ENHRY and CDR2 SYGVKD come from the germline V gene.

The DNA of the CDR3 is TGTGCCAGCAGCTTAGTTACGGGACAGGGGGGATATGGCTACACCTTC. Amino acid sequence: CASSLVTGQGGYGYTF. The chain recombines TRBV7-2 with TRBJ1-2, with TRBD1 matching 11 bases. The J segment lost 5 bases and the V segment lost 1 base, leaving 6 bases of the junction unmatched. Germline V lookup: CDR1 SGHTA, CDR2 FQGNSA. The CDR3 runs 16 residues.

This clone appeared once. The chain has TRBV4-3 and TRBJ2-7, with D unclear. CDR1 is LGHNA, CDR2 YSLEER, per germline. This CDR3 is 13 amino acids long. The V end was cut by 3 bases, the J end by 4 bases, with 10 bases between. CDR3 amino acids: CASSQGRRYEQYF. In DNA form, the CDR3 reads TGCGCCAGCAGCCAGGGCAGAAGATACGAGCAGTACTTC.

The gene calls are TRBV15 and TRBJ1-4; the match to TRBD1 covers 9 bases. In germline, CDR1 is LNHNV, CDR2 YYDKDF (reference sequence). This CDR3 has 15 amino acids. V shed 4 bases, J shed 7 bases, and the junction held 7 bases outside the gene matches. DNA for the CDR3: TGTGCCACCAGCAAAAGGGACAGGGAGGGTGAAAAACTGTTTTTT. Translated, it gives CATSKRDREGEKLFF.

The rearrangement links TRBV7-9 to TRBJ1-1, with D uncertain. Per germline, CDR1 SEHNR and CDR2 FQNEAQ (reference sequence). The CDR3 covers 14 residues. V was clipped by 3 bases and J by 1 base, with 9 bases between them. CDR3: CASSFPAGNTEAFF. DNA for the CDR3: TGTGCCAGCAGCTTTCCCGCAGGGAACACTGAAGCTTTCTTT.

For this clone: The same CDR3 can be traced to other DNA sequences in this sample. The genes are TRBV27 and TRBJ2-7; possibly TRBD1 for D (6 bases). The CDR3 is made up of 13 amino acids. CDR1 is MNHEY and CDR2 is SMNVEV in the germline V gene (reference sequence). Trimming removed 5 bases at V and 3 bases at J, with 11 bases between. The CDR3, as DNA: TGTGCCAGCAGTCCTCAGACAGGCTACGAGCAGTACTTC. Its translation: CASSPQTGYEQYF.

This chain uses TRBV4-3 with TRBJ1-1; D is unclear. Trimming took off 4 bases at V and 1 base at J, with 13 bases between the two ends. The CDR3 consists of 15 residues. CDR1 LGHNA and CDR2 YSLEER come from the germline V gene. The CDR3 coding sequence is TGCGCCAGCAGCCCCTCGCGGCGTGGGAACACTGAAGCTTTCTTT. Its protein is CASSPSRRGNTEAFF.

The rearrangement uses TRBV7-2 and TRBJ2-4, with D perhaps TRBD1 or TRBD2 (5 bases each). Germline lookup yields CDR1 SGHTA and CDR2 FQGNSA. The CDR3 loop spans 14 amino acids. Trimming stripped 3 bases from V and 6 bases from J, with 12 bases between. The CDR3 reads CASSLGVGVNIQYF. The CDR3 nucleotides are TGTGCCAGCAGCTTGGGGGTGGGAGTAAACATTCAGTACTTC.

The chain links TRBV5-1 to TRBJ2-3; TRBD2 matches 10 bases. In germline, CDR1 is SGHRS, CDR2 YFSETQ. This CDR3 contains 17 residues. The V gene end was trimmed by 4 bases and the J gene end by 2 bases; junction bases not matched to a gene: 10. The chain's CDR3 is CASSRDVLAGYTDTQYF. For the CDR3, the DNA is TGCGCCAGCAGCCGCGATGTACTAGCGGGATACACAGATACGCAGTATTTT.

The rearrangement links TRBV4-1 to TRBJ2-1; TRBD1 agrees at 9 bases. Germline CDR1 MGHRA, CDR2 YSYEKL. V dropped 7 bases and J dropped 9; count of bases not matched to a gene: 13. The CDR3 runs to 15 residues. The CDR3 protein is CASTSRGQGSVEQFF. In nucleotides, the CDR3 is TGCGCCAGCACATCCAGGGGACAGGGTTCGGTTGAGCAGTTCTTC.